This TCR beta chain comes out of a study of cytomegalovirus exposure and HLA in healthy donors. Losses at the gene ends were 7 bases for V and 4 bases for J; bases not matched to a gene: 17. The germline V gene has CDR1 SNHLY and CDR2 FYNNEI. This CDR3 is 19 amino acids long. PCR primers comprised 60 Vbeta and 13 Jbeta primers. Measured with immunoSEQ multiplex PCR; TCRdb has only the in-frame clones, and not every one. The sample has 310,000 or so clones, around 90% seen once. Of note for this clone: The target antigen is unknown.

General observations from the study: At a 0.05 false discovery rate, a later analysis found some 17,000 TCR beta sequences to be associated with HLA alleles. The authors later found HLA-associated TCR beta chains more clonally expanded than equally common others. CMV serostatus was the sole immune exposure data available. Most TCR sequences showed up rarely, but some public TCRs showed up in many donors.

The clonotype comes from a woman under 30 in good health and CMV-seronegative. Sequenced: PBMCs. The chain links TRBV2 to TRBJ2-1, with 12 positions matching TRBD1. CDR3 DNA sequence: TGTGCCAGCACCGGAATGGGGACAGGGGGCGCGAATGTATACAATGAGCAGTTCTTC. Encoded protein: CASTGMGTGGANVYNEQFF. Variable domain in full (rest from reference TRBV2 and TRBJ2-1): EPEVTQTPSHQVTQMGQEVILRCVPISNHLYFYWYRQILGQKVEFLVSFYNNEISEKSEIFDDQFSVERPDGSNFTLKIRSTKLEDSAMYFCASTGMGTGGANVYNEQFFGPGTRLTVL.